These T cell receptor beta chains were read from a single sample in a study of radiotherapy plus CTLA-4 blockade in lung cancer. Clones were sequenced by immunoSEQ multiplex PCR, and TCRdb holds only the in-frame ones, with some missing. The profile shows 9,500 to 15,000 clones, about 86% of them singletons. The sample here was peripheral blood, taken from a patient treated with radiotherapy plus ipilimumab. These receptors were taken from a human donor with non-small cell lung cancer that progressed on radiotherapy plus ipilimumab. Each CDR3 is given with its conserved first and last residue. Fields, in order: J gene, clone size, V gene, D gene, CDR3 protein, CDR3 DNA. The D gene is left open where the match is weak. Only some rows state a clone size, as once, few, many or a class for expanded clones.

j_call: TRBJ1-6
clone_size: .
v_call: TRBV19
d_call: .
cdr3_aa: CASSIRTGAYNSPLHF
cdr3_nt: TGTGCCAGTAGTATACGTACAGGAGCCTATAATTCACCCCTCCACTTT

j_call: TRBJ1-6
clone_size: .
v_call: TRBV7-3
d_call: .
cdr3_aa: CASSLMRASPLHF
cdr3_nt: TGTGCCAGCAGCTTAATGAGGGCCTCACCCCTCCACTTT

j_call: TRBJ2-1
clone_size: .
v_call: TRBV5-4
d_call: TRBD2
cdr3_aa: CASSPTGTSVNEQFF
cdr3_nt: TGTGCCAGCAGCCCTACCGGGACTAGCGTCAATGAGCAGTTCTTC

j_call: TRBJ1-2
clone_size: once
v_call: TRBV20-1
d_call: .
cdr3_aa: CSPIGGYGYTF
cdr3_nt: TGCAGTCCGATTGGGGGCTATGGCTACACCTTC

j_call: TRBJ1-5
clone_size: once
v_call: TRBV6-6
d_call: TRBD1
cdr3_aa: CASRDRLGGQSQPQHF
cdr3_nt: TGTGCCAGCAGGGACAGGTTGGGGGGCCAAAGTCAGCCCCAGCATTTT

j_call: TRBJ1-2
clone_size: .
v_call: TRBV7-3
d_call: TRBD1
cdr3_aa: CASSLMVSGQGLGNYGYTF
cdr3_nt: TGTGCCAGCAGCTTAATGGTTTCAGGACAGGGGCTGGGAAACTATGGCTACACCTTC

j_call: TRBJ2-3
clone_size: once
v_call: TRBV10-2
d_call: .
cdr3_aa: CASARYTDTQYF
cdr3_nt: TGCGCCAGCGCTAGGTACACAGATACGCAGTATTTT

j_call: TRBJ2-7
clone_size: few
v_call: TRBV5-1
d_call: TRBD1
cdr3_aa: CASNEGTGWGYEQYF
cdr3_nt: TGCGCCAGCAACGAAGGGACAGGCTGGGGCTACGAGCAGTACTTC

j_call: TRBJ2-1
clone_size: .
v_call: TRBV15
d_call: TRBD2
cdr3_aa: CATQTLAGDYNEQFF
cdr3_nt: TGTGCCACTCAGACCCTAGCGGGGGATTACAATGAGCAGTTCTTC

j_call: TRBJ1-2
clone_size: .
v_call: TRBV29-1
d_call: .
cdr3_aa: CSALSRGKDDGYTF
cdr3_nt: TGCAGCGCCCTATCGCGGGGGAAGGATGATGGCTACACCTTC

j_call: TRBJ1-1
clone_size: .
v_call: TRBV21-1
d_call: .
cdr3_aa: CASSKPGQGPPNTEAFF
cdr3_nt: TGTGCCAGCAGCAAACCGGGACAGGGCCCCCCGAACACTGAAGCTTTCTTT

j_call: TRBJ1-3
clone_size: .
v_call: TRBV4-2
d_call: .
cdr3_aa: CASSQANTIYF
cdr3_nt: TGTGCCAGCAGCCAGGCCAACACCATATATTTT

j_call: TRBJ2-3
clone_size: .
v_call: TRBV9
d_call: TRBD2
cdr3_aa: CASSVTLAGADTQYF
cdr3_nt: TGTGCCAGCAGCGTAACGCTAGCGGGGGCAGATACGCAGTATTTT

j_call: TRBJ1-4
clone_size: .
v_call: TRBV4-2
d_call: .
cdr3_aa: CASSHTFATNEKLFF
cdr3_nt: TGTGCCAGCAGCCACACATTTGCAACTAATGAAAAACTGTTTTTT

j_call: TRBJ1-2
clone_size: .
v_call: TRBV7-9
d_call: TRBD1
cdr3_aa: CASSSSTGAQGGYTF
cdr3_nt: TGTGCCAGCAGCTCTTCTACAGGGGCCCAGGGTGGCTACACCTTC

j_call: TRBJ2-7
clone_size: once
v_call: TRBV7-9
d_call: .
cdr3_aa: CASSGRQQAPYEQYF
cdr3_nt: TGTGCCAGCAGCGGCCGACAGCAGGCCCCCTACGAGCAGTACTTC

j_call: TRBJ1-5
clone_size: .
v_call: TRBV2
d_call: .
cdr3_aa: CASSEADRYQPQHF
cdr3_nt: TGTGCCAGCAGTGAAGCGGACCGGTATCAGCCCCAGCATTTT

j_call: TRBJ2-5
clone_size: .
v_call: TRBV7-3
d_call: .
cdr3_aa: CASSPWMEGTQYF
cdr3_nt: TGTGCCAGCAGCCCCTGGATGGAGGGGACCCAGTACTTC

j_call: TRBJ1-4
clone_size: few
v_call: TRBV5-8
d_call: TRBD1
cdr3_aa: CASSERQGAEKLFF
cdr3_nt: TGTGCCAGCAGCGAGCGACAGGGGGCGGAAAAACTGTTTTTT

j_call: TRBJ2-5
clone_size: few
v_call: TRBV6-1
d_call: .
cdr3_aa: CASSPTGPRKTQYF
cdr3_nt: TGTGCCAGCAGTCCGACAGGCCCGCGGAAGACCCAGTACTTC

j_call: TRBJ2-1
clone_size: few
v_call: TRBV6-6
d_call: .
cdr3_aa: CASRKDGSSYNEQFF
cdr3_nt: TGTGCCAGCAGAAAAGACGGAAGCTCCTACAATGAGCAGTTCTTC

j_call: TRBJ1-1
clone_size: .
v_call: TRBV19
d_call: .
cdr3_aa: CASSPRENTEAFF
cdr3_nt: TGTGCCAGTAGCCCCAGGGAAAACACTGAAGCTTTCTTT

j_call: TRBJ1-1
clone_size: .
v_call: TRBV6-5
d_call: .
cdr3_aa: CASSYGRFTPNTEAFF
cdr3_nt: TGTGCCAGCAGTTACGGCAGGTTTACCCCGAACACTGAAGCTTTCTTT

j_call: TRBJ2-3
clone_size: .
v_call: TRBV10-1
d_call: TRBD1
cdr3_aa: CASIGTTSRDRDTDTQYF
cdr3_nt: TGCGCCAGCATTGGCACTACCTCCCGGGACAGAGACACAGATACGCAGTATTTT

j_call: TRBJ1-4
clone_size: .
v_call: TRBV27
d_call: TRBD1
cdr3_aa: CASSPLDRDSEKLFF
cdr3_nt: TGTGCCAGCAGTCCCCTGGACAGGGACTCCGAAAAACTGTTTTTT

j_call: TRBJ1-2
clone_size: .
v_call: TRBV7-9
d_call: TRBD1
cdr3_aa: CASSPGTGVRYGYTF
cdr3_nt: TGTGCCAGCAGCCCCGGGACAGGGGTCCGGTATGGCTACACCTTC

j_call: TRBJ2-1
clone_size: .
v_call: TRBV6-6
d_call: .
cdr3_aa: CASSPGGYNEQFF
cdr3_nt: TGTGCCAGCAGCCCCGGGGGTTACAATGAGCAGTTCTTC

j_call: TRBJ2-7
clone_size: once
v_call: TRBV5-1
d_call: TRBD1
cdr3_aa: CASSWGTGSYEQYF
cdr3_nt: TGCGCCAGCAGCTGGGGGACAGGCTCTTACGAGCAGTACTTC

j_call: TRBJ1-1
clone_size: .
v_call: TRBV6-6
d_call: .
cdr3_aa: CASSPLGGTEAFF
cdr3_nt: TGTGCCAGCAGTCCCCTGGGGGGCACTGAAGCTTTCTTT

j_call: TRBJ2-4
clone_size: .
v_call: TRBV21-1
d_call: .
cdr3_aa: CVLKPGQGNIQYF
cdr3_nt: TGTGTCCTAAAACCGGGACAGGGAAACATTCAGTACTTC

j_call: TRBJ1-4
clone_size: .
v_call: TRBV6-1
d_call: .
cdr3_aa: CASGLGPTNEKLFF
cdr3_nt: TGTGCCTCAGGGCTGGGGCCAACTAATGAAAAACTGTTTTTT

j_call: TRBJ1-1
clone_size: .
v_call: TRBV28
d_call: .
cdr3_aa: CAVQRGDLLMNTEAFF
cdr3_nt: TGTGCCGTCCAACGGGGCGACCTACTCATGAACACTGAAGCTTTCTTT